This TCR beta chain was obtained from a study of T cell responses to AZD1222 COVID-19 vaccine. The V gene end was trimmed by 1 base and the J gene end by 3 bases; junction bases not matched to a gene: 0. The germline V gene encodes CDR1 SGHTA and CDR2 FQGNSA. CDR3 length: 15 residues. A remark on this clone: Its antigen is unidentified.

Notes on the study in general: Researchers report vaccine-associated CD4 TCRs spanning spike, with dominance at 160-218 and 743-854. Females outnumbered males among donors, who were mostly white British; clonal diversity was possibly underestimated.

Produced via immunoSEQ multiplex PCR; TCRdb's table is partial and in-frame only. The sample has around 180,000 clones; around 87% are singletons. V and J are TRBV7-2 and TRBJ2-1; 10 nucleotides match TRBD2. Here the sequenced sample was peripheral blood, taken on day 0 of MenACWY control vaccination. The receptor's source is an adult in good health. The CDR3 DNA is TGTGCCAGCAGCTTAGTAGCGGGGGGCTACAATGAGCAGTTCTTC. Protein product: CASSLVAGGYNEQFF.